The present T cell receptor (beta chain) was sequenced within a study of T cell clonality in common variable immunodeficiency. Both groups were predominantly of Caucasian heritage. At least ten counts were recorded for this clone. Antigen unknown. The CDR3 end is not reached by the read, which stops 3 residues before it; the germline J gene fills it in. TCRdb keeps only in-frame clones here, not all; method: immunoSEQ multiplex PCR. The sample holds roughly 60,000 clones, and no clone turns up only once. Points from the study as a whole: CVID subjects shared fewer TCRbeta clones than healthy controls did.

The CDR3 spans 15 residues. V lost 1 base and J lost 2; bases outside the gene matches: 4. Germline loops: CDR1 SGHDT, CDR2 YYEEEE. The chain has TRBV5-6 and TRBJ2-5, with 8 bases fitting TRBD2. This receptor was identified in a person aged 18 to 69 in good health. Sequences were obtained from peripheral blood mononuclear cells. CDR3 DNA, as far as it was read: TGTGCCAGCAGCTTGTTAGCGGGATCACAAGAGACC. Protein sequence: CASSLLAGSQET. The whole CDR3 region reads CASSLLAGSQETQYF.